The 8 T cell receptor beta chains below all came from one sample that was sequenced in a study of somatic mutations in cytotoxic T cells in rheumatoid arthritis. Generated by immunoSEQ multiplex PCR, the TCRdb table keeps only in-frame clones and is missing some. There are around 16,000 clones in the sample; about four fifths occur only once, and around a fifth lies in the top ten. The sequenced sample consisted of CD8+ T cells sorted from blood. These receptors came from an adult with rheumatoid arthritis.

A word on this clone: Germline and junction disagree at one end, which may indicate a read error. V gene TRBV19 combines with J gene TRBJ2-2, with no clear D. This CDR3 region has 12 residues. Germline loops: CDR1 LNHDA, CDR2 SQIVND (reference sequence). The CDR3 is CAVRSWAGELFF. In nucleotides, the CDR3 is TGCGCTGTCCGAAGTTGGGCCGGGGAGCTGTTTTTT.

The gene calls are TRBV13 and TRBJ2-5, with TRBD1 as a possible D gene (5 bases). This CDR3 is built from 15 residues. The V end lost 5 bases, the J end lost 5 bases, and 18 bases lay between the germline ends. Germline CDR1 reads PRHDT; CDR2 reads FYEKMQ (reference sequence). The CDR3 sequence: CASSPRGLARETQYF. The CDR3 region has the DNA TGTGCCAGCAGCCCAAGGGGCTTGGCGCGGGAGACCCAGTACTTC. Full variable domain (rest looked up from reference TRBV13 and TRBJ2-5): AAGVIQSPRHLIKEKRETATLKCYPIPRHDTVYWYQQGPGQDPQFLISFYEKMQSDKGSIPDRFSAQQFSDYHSELNMSSLELGDSALYFCASSPRGLARETQYFGPGTRLLVL.

The chain combines TRBV7-9 with TRBJ2-5, with 7 bases matching TRBD2. Trimming at V came to 5 bases and at J to 0 bases, leaving 9 bases not matched to a gene. The CDR3 runs 16 residues. Germline CDR1 reads SEHNR; CDR2 reads FQNEAQ (reference sequence). The CDR3 coding sequence is TGTGCCAGCAGCCCCCACGGGGGGAAGAACCAAGAGACCCAGTACTTC. It translates to CASSPHGGKNQETQYF.

This chain uses TRBV7-2 with TRBJ2-1; TRBD2 matches 9 bases. Per germline, CDR1 SGHTA and CDR2 FQGNSA. CDR3 size: 18 residues. V dropped 5 bases and J dropped 2; count of bases not matched to a gene: 13. The CDR3 DNA reads TGTGCCAGCAGCCCACCACTAGGGCTAGCGGGGCCCTACAATGAGCAGTTCTTC. Translating gives CASSPPLGLAGPYNEQFF.

This clone has more than one count but fewer than ten. V usage is TRBV4-1 and J usage is TRBJ1-1, with no clear D. Trimming took off 0 bases at V and 4 bases at J, with 9 bases between the two ends. CDR1 is MGHRA and CDR2 is YSYEKL in the germline V gene. CDR3 size: 14 residues. The CDR3 DNA is TGCGCCAGCAGCCAAGAAGGCGGGGTCACTGAAGCTTTCTTT. Translated: CASSQEGGVTEAFF.

The V gene is TRBV4-3, the J gene TRBJ2-2; 8 bases map to TRBD1. Germline CDR1 and CDR2: LGHNA and YSLEER. With V trimmed by 2 bases and J by 6 bases, 5 bases remained unmatched. The CDR3 runs 15 residues. The CDR3 sequence is CASSQFRTGSGELFF. The DNA of the CDR3 is TGCGCCAGCAGCCAATTCCGGACAGGGTCCGGGGAGCTGTTTTTT.

The chain couples TRBV19 to TRBJ1-5; TRBD1 aligns across 8 bases. J lost 6 bases, V lost 4 bases, and 8 bases had no gene match. CDR3 size: 15 residues. Germline V gene lookup returns CDR1 LNHDA and CDR2 SQIVND (reference sequence). The CDR3 nucleotides read TGTGCCAGTAGTAGCCAGGGGGCGGCAGGTCAGCCCCAGCATTTT. Protein sequence: CASSSQGAAGQPQHF.

CDR3 sequence reads: CASSLAKTGIPETQYF. As DNA, the CDR3 is TGCGCCAGCAGCTTGGCCAAGACAGGGATCCCAGAGACCCAGTACTTC. The chain joins TRBV5-1 to TRBJ2-5, with TRBD1 matching over 7 bases. This CDR3 spans 16 amino acids. Germline CDR1 SGHRS, CDR2 YFSETQ. V was pared by 0 bases and J by 4 bases, with 9 bases of the junction left unmatched.